This TCR beta chain originates from a study of blood T cell repertoires in COVID-19. As for the study in general: Samples came from the United States, Italy and Spain, spanning acute and convalescent COVID-19. Sources were T cells, B-cell-depleted T cells, or PBMCs; the material itself was cDNA or gDNA.

In the source study's methods: Amplification of reference gene primers provided the estimated nucleated cell counts. The repertoire was sequenced with immunoSEQ multiplex PCR; TCRdb's copy has only in-frame clones and lacks some. From that table come the V and J calls and clone size; the DNA was used to work out D and trimming. The profile shows some 120,000 clones, around 88% of them singletons. Germline values: CDR1 LGHNA, CDR2 YNFKEQ. This CDR3 spans 16 amino acids. V gave up 1 base and J gave up 9 bases; unmatched junction bases: 6. The sequence came from a woman aged 45-65 years who had recovered from COVID-19. The sequenced sample consisted of peripheral blood. The chain couples TRBV4-2 to TRBJ2-1; 13 bases fit TRBD2. DNA of the CDR3: TGTGCCAGCAGCCAAGTAACTAGCGGGGGGGTTCGTGAGCAGTTCTTC. It encodes CASSQVTSGGVREQFF.